The rows below give T cell receptor beta chains drawn from one sample of a study of early T cells in non-severe SARS-CoV-2 infection. TCRdb re-called the 5' RACE reads with MiXCR, one entry per CDR3 protein. The sample yields more than 50,000 distinct CDR3 sequences, 10% to 15% seen once. The material was whole blood, obtained at baseline. The receptors were gathered from an adult who was a healthcare worker with PCR-confirmed SARS-CoV-2 infection or an uninfected control (not recorded which). Both conserved end residues are part of each CDR3. The D gene is left open where the match is weak. Clone size is not always given. Where it is, it says once, few, many or a class for expanded clones.

>TRBV29-1|NA|TRBJ2-2|NA
TGCAGCTCCGACGACCGGGGTCTCCCGTTCAACACCGGGGATCTGTTTTTT
CSSDDRGLPFNTGDLFF
>TRBV7-8|many|TRBJ1-2|NA
TGTGCCAGCAGCTTAGTTTTTTCGTCCTATGGCTACACCTTC
CASSLVFSSYGYTF
>TRBV24-1|NA|TRBJ2-1|NA
TGTGCCACCAGTGATAAGAATTCCGGTCAGTTAAGTGAGCAGTTCTTC
CATSDKNSGQLSEQFF
>TRBV7-6|NA|TRBJ2-1|TRBD2
TGTGCCAGCAGCTTAAACGCGGGAGGGGACTACAATGAGCAGTTCTTC
CASSLNAGGDYNEQFF
>TRBV5-4|few|TRBJ2-7|NA
TGTGCCAGCAGCTTGGATCAGGGAGCGGAAGAGCAGTACTTC
CASSLDQGAEEQYF
>TRBV5-1|once|TRBJ1-1|TRBD1
TGCGCCAGCAGTCCCGGGACAGGGGCTTTTGGTGGGACTGAAGCTTTCTTT
CASSPGTGAFGGTEAFF
>TRBV11-2|few|TRBJ1-4|TRBD1
TGTGCCAGCAGCCCGACCGGGACAGGGAATGAAAAACTGTTTTTT
CASSPTGTGNEKLFF
>TRBV5-1|many|TRBJ1-2|NA
TGCGCCAGCAGCGTATCGCCCCGGGACGGCTTCTATGGCTACACCTTC
CASSVSPRDGFYGYTF
>TRBV12-3/TRBV12-4|NA|TRBJ1-5|NA
TGTGCCAGCAGTTTAGACCCAGCGTTCAATCAGCCCCAGCATTTT
CASSLDPAFNQPQHF
>TRBV5-1|few|TRBJ2-7|NA
TGCGCCAGCAGCTTGGACGACTACGAGCAGTACTTC
CASSLDDYEQYF
>TRBV20-1|many|TRBJ2-7|NA
TGCAGTGTCCACAGCTCCTACGAGCAGTACTTC
CSVHSSYEQYF
>TRBV24-1|NA|TRBJ1-1|NA
TGTGCCACCAGTGACGATTACAACACTGAAGCTTTCTTT
CATSDDYNTEAFF
>TRBV20-1|NA|TRBJ1-1|NA
TGCAGTGCTAGAGATGATGGGTTAGCTTTCTTT
CSARDDGLAFF
>TRBV12-3/TRBV12-4|few|TRBJ1-5|NA
TGTGCCAGCAATCCAGGGATGGGCAATCAGCCCCAGCATTTT
CASNPGMGNQPQHF
>TRBV28|many|TRBJ2-1|TRBD2
TGTGCCAGCAGTCACAACCCGGGACTAGCGGGAGCTGGTGAGCAGTTCTTC
CASSHNPGLAGAGEQFF
>TRBV12-5|few|TRBJ2-2|NA
TGTGCTAGTGGTTCCCCTCCAGACAAGAACACCGGGGAGCTGTTTTTT
CASGSPPDKNTGELFF
>TRBV7-2|NA|TRBJ2-1|NA
TGTGCCAGCAGCAGGGACTGGGGTGAGCAGTTCTTC
CASSRDWGEQFF
>TRBV7-2|NA|TRBJ2-3|NA
TGTGCCAGCAGCTTAGAAAGCACAGATACGCAGTATTTT
CASSLESTDTQYF
>TRBV20-1|few|TRBJ1-1|NA
TGCAGTGCTAGCCCCGGTGGTTACACTGAAGCTTTCTTT
CSASPGGYTEAFF
>TRBV2|NA|TRBJ2-2|NA
TGTGCCAGCAGCGAGAAACGACCGTCGAACACCGGGGAGCTGTTTTTT
CASSEKRPSNTGELFF
>TRBV7-2|NA|TRBJ1-1|NA
TGTGCCAGCAGCTTAGCGAAGTACACTGAAGCTTTCTTT
CASSLAKYTEAFF
>TRBV7-2|few|TRBJ2-1|TRBD2
TGTGCCAGCCAGGTAGCGGGGGATGAGCAGTTCTTC
CASQVAGDEQFF
>TRBV3-1|NA|TRBJ2-5|NA
TGTGCCAGCAGCCAAACACAGCGGTACCAAGAGACCCAGTACTTC
CASSQTQRYQETQYF
>TRBV7-8|NA|TRBJ2-1|NA
TGTGCCAGCAGCTTAGTCCTGAATGAGCAGTTCTTC
CASSLVLNEQFF
>TRBV10-3|NA|TRBJ2-7|NA
TGTGCCATCAGTGGGTCCCCGTCAGGCGATACCTACGAGCAGTACTTC
CAISGSPSGDTYEQYF
>TRBV3-1|NA|TRBJ1-1|NA
TGTGCCAGCCGCCATTACCGGCAGGGCGGCACTGAAGCTTTCTTT
CASRHYRQGGTEAFF
>TRBV7-9|few|TRBJ2-5|NA
TGTGCCAGCAGCCCCCCCGCCAGGGGTGGTGTGGAGACCCAGTACTTC
CASSPPARGGVETQYF
>TRBV19|NA|TRBJ2-7|NA
TGTGCCAGTAGTGTTATACAGGGAGGCTACGAGCAGTACTTC
CASSVIQGGYEQYF
>TRBV27|many|TRBJ1-2|NA
TGTGCCAGCAGTTTATCGGTCAGTAGCTATGGCTACACCTTC
CASSLSVSSYGYTF
>TRBV6-4|many|TRBJ2-6|TRBD1
TGTGCCAGCGGAGAGGGACAGTCTGGGGCCAACGTCCTGACTTTC
CASGEGQSGANVLTF
>TRBV10-1|many|TRBJ2-1|TRBD2
TGCGCGAGCAAGGCGGGAGGGCCCTACAATGAGCAGTTCTTC
CASKAGGPYNEQFF
>TRBV6-5|few|TRBJ1-6|NA
TGTGCCAGCACCCCCCTGACCGGGACGCGGGTTGCGCCCCTCCACTTT
CASTPLTGTRVAPLHF
>TRBV7-8|many|TRBJ2-1|TRBD2
TGTGCCAGCAGCTTAGGACTAGCGGGATGGGATGAGCAGTTCTTC
CASSLGLAGWDEQFF
>TRBV20-1|few|TRBJ2-5|NA
TGCAGTGCTATAGAGGGCGGCACGGCACGAAGCGAGACCCAGTACTTC
CSAIEGGTARSETQYF
>TRBV2|few|TRBJ1-2|NA
TGTGCCAGCGTACAGGCTTATGGCTACACCTTC
CASVQAYGYTF
>TRBV7-2|NA|TRBJ2-4|NA
TGTGCCAGCAGCTTAGGAGGTTTGACCGGAAACATTCAGTACTTC
CASSLGGLTGNIQYF
>TRBV7-8|few|TRBJ2-1|NA
TGTGCCAGCAGCTTAGAAGGGGAAACCTACAATGAGCAGTTCTTC
CASSLEGETYNEQFF
>TRBV28|few|TRBJ2-1|TRBD2
TGTGCCAGCAGCCCCTGGGGACTAGCGGGAGGGTACAATGAGCAGTTCTTC
CASSPWGLAGGYNEQFF
>TRBV7-6|NA|TRBJ2-7|TRBD1
TGTGCCAGCAGCTTAAGGGACAGGGCCCACCAGTGGTTC
CASSLRDRAHQWF
>TRBV7-9|NA|TRBJ2-2|NA
TGTGCCAGCAGCTCTTTGGTGGACGGGGAGCTGTTTTTT
CASSSLVDGELFF
>TRBV3-1|few|TRBJ1-1|NA
TGTGCCAGCAGCGCTACAAGCCGGAACACTGAAGCTTTCTTT
CASSATSRNTEAFF
>TRBV5-4|NA|TRBJ2-7|NA
TGTGCCAGCAGCACAAGAGGGGTTCACGAGCAGTACTTC
CASSTRGVHEQYF
>TRBV7-9|few|TRBJ2-4|NA
TGTGCCAGCAGCTTAGGGTCCGGGCCCAAAAACATTCAGTACTTC
CASSLGSGPKNIQYF
>TRBV7-9|NA|TRBJ2-3|NA
TGTGCCAGCAGCGTTACCGGGACCACAGATACGCAGTATTTT
CASSVTGTTDTQYF
>TRBV7-8|many|TRBJ1-5|NA
TGTGCCAGCAGCTTAGCCTGGAGAAGCAATCAGCCCCAGCATTTT
CASSLAWRSNQPQHF
>TRBV21-1|few|TRBJ2-7|NA
TGTGCCAGCAGCAAAATTCGGACAGGCGATTCCTACGAGCAGTACTTC
CASSKIRTGDSYEQYF
>TRBV27|many|TRBJ2-7|TRBD2
TGTGCCAGCAGTTCGACTAGCTTCTCCTACGAGCAGTACTTC
CASSSTSFSYEQYF
>TRBV28|few|TRBJ2-4|TRBD1
TGTGCCAGCAGCGAACAGGGGTACATTCAGTACTTC
CASSEQGYIQYF
>TRBV29-1|NA|TRBJ2-7|NA
TGCAGCGTTGAGGGGCAGGCCTACTACGAGCAGTACTTC
CSVEGQAYYEQYF
>TRBV20-1|few|TRBJ1-1|NA
TGCAGTGCTAGAGATCACGGGTTCTTCGGTTCTGAAGCTTTCTTT
CSARDHGFFGSEAFF
>TRBV7-2|NA|TRBJ2-2|TRBD2
TGTGCCAGCAGCCTACCTAGCGGGAGTTATACCGGGGAGCTGTTTTTT
CASSLPSGSYTGELFF
>TRBV29-1|many|TRBJ1-2|NA
TGCAGCGTAGCAGGGTTATATGGCTATGGCTACACCTTC
CSVAGLYGYGYTF
>TRBV11-2|few|TRBJ2-5|TRBD2
TGTGCCAGCAGAGTGCGGGAGGAGGGTGAGACCCAGTACTTC
CASRVREEGETQYF